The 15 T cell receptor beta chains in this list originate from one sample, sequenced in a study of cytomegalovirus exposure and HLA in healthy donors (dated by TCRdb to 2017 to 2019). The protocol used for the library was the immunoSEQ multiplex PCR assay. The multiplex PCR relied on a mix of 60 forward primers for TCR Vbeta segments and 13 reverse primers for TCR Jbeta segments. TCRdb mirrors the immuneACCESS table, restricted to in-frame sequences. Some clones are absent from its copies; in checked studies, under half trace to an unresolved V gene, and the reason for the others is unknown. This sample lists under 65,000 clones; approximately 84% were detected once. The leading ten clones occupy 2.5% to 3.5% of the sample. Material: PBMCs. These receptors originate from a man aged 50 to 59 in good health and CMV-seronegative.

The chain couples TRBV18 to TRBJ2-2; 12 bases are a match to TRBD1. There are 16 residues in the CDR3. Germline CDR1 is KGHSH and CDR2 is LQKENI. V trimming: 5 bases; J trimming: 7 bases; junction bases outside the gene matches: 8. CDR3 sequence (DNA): TGTGCCAGCTCAGCGACGGGACAGGGGGCAGGCGGGGAGCTGTTTTTT. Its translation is CASSATGQGAGGELFF.

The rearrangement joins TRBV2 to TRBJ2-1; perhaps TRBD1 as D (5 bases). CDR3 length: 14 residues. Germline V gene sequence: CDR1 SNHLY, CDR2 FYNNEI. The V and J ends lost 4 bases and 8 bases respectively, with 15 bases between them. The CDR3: CASSGAGFGDEQFF. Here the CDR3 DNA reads TGTGCCAGCAGTGGGGCAGGGTTTGGGGATGAGCAGTTCTTC. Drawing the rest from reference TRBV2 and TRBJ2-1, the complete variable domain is EPEVTQTPSHQVTQMGQEVILRCVPISNHLYFYWYRQILGQKVEFLVSFYNNEISEKSEIFDDQFSVERPDGSNFTLKIRSTKLEDSAMYFCASSGAGFGDEQFFGPGTRLTVL.

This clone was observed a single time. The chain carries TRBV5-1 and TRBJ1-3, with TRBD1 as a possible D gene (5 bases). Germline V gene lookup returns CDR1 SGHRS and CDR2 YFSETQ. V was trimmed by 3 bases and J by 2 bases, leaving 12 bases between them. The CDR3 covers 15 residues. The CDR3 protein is CASSYSAGPGNTIYF. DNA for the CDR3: TGCGCCAGCAGCTACTCGGCGGGGCCTGGAAACACCATATATTTT.

The CDR3 loop reads CASSVEGRVGGYTF. DNA of the CDR3: TGTGCCAGCAGCGTAGAAGGCAGGGTGGGTGGCTACACCTTC. The chain employs TRBV9 and TRBJ1-2; tentative D call: TRBD1 (5 bases). Trimming left V 0 bases short and J 7 bases short, with 13 bases between. Germline V gives CDR1 SGDLS, CDR2 YYNGEE. This CDR3 has 14 amino acids.

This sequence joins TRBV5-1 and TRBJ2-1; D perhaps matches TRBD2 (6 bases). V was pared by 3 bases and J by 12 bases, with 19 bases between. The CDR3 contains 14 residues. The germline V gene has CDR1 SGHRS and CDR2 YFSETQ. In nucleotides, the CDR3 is TGCGCCAGCAGCTCCGGGGGAGGAGGAGAACGGCAGTTCTTC. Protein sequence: CASSSGGGGERQFF.

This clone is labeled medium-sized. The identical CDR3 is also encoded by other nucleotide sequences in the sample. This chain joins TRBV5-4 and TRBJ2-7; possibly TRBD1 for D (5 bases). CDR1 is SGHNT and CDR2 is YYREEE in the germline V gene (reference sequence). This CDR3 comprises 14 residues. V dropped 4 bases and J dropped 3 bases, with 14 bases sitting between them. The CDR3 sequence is CASSPQGRSYEQYF. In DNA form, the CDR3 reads TGTGCCAGCAGCCCCCAGGGTAGGAGCTACGAGCAGTACTTC.

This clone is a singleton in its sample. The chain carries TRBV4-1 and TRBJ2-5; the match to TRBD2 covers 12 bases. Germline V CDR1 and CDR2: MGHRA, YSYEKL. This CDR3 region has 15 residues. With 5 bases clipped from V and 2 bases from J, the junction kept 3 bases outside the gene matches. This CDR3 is CASSGTSGLQETQYF. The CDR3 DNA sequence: TGCGCCAGCAGCGGGACTAGCGGGTTACAAGAGACCCAGTACTTC.

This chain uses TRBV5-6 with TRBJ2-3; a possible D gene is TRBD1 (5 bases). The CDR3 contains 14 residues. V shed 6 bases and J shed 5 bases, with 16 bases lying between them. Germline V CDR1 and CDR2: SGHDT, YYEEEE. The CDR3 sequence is CASNTPRVEDTQYF. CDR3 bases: TGTGCCAGCAACACTCCCAGGGTTGAAGATACGCAGTATTTT.

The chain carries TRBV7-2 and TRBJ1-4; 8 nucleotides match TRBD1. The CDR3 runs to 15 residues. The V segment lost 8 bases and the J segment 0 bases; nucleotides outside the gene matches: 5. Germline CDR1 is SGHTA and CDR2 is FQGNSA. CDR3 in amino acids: CASGQGRTTNEKLFF. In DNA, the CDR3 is TGTGCCAGCGGACAGGGTAGGACAACTAATGAAAAACTGTTTTTT.

CDR3 sequence (DNA): TGCGCCAGCAGCTTAGCGGGGGCGAATACGCAGTATTTT. Its protein product is CASSLAGANTQYF. V is TRBV5-1 and J is TRBJ2-3, with TRBD2 identical over 8 bases. V gave up 2 bases and J gave up 7 bases; unmatched junction bases: 3. Germline V gives CDR1 SGHRS, CDR2 YFSETQ. CDR3 size: 13 residues.

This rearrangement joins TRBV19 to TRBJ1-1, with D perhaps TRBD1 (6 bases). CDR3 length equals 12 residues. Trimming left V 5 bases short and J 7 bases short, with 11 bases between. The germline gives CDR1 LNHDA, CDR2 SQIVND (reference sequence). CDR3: CASSLQGNEAFF. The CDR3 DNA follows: TGTGCCAGTAGTTTACAGGGAAATGAAGCTTTCTTT.

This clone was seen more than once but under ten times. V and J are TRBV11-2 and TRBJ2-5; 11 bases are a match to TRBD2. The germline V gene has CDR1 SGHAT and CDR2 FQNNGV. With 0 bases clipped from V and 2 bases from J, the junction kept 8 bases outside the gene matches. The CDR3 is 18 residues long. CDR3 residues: CASSLDIAGGLRQETQYF. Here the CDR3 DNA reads TGTGCCAGCAGCTTAGATATAGCGGGGGGGCTTCGGCAAGAGACCCAGTACTTC.

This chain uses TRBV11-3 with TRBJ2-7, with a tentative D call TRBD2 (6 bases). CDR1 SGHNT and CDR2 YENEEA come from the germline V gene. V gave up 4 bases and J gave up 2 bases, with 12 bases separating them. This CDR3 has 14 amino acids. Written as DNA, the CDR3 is TGTGCCAGCAGCTCCCGGGACTTACCCTACGAGCAGTACTTC. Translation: CASSSRDLPYEQYF.

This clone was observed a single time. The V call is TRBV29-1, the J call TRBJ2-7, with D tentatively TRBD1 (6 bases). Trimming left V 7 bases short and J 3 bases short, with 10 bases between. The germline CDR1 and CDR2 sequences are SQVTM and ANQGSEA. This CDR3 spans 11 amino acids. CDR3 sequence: CSAKQGYEQYF. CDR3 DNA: TGCAGCGCCAAACAGGGCTACGAGCAGTACTTC.

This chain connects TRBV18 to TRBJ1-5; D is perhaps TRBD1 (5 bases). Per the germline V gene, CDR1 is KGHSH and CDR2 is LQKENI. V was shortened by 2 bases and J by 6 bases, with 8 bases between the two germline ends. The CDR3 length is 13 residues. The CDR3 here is CASSPETVQPQHF. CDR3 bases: TGTGCCAGCTCACCAGAGACAGTTCAGCCCCAGCATTTT.